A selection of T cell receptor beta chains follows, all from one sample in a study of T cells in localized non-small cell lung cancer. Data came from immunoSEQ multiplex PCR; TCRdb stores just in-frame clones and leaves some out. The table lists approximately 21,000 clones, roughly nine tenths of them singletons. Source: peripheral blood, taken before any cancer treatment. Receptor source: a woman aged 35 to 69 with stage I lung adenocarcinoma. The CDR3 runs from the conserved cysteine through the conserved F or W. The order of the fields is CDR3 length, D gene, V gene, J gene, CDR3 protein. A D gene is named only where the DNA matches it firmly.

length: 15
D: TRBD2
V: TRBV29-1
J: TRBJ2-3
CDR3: CSVEGAGGSTDTQYF

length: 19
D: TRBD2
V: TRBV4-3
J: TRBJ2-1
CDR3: CASSQVRTGLAGAYNEQFF

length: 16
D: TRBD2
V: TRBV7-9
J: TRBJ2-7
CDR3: CASSPASLAGGKEQYF

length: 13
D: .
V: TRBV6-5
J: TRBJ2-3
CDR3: CASSRSYTDTQYF

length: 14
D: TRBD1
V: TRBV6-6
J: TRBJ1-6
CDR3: CASSRTGDGSPLHF

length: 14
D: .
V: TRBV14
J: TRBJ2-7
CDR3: CASSQGPTLYEQYF

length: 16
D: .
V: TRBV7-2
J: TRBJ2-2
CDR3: CASSLSPPGMAGELFF

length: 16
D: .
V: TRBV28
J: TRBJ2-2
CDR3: CASSWGRWGTTGELFF

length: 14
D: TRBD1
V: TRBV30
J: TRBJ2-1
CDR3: CAWSRQGKIPEQFF

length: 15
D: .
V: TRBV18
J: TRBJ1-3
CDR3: CASSPGQVSGNTIYF

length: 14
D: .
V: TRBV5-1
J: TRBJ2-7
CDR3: CASSLTGTYYEQYF

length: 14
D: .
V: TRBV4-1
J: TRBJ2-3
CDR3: CASSQAGRTDTQYF

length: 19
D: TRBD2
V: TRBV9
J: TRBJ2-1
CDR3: CASNTNTQVAGGEGNEQFF

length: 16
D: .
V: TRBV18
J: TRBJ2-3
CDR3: CASSPRRGKEADTQYF

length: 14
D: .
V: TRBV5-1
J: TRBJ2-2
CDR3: CASSPGGISGELFF

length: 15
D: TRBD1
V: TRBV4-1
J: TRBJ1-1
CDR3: CASSLGGGLNTEAFF

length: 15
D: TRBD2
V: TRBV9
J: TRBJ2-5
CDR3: CASSEGLAGLETQYF

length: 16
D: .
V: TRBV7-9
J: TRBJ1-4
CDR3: CASSRFLDATNEKLFF

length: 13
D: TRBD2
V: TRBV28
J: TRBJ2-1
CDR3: CASGLAPYNEQFF

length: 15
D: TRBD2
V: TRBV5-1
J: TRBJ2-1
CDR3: CASSLTSGRIYEQFF

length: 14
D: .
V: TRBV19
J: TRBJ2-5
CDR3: CASSTRRIQETQYF

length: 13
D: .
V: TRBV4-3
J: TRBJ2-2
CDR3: CASSRGGTGELFF

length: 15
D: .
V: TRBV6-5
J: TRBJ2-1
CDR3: CASIKAPSSYNEQFF

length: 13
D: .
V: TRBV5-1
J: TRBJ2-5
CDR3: CASSSTARETQYF

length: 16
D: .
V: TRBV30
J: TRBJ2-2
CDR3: CAWSGGGAGGTGELFF

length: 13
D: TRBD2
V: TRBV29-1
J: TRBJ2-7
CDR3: CSVAASGAYEQYF

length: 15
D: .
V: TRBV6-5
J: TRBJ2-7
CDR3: CASSYVSVGRGEQYF

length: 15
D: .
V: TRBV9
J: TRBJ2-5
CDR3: CASSVAGDQAETQYF

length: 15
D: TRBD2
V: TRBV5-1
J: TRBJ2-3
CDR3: CASSSTSRSTDTQYF

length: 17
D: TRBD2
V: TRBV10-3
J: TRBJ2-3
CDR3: CAISESITSGRPDTQYF

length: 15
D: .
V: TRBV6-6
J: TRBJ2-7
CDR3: CASRPGDSYSYEQYF

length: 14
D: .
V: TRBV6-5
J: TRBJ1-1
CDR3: CASRRTAFGAEAFF

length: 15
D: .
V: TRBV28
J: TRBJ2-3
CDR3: CASSSTGLRTDTQYF

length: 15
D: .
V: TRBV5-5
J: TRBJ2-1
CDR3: CASSFRVNANNEQFF

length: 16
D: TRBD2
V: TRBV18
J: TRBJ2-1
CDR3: CASSQASGSSYNEQFF

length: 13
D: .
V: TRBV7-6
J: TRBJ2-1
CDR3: CASSLEEGNEQFF

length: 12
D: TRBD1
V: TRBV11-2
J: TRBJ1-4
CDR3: CATGQGAGKLFF

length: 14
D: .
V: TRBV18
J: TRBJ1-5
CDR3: CASSPGAGGQPQHF

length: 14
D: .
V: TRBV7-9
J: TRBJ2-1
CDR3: CASSLEPRRAEQFF

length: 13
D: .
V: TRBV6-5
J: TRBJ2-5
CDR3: CASSYGTFETQYF

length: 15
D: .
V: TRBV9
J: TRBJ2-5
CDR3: CASSGLGNFQETQYF

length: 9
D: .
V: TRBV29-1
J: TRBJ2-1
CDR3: CSVEDEQFF